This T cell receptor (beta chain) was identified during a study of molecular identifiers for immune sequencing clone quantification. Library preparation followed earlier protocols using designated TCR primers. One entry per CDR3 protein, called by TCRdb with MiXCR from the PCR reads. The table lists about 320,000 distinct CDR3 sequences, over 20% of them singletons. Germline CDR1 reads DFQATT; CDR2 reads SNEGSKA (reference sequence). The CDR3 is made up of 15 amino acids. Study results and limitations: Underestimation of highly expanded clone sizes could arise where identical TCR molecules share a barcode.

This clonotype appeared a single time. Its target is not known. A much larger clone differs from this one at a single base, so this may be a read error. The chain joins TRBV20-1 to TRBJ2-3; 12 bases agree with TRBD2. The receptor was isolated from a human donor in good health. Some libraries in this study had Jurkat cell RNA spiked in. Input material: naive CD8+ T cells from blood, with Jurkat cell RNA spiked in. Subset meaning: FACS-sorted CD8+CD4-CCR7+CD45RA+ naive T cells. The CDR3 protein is CGARDTSGGPDTQYF. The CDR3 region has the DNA TGCGGTGCTAGGGATACTAGCGGGGGGCCAGATACGCAGTATTTT.